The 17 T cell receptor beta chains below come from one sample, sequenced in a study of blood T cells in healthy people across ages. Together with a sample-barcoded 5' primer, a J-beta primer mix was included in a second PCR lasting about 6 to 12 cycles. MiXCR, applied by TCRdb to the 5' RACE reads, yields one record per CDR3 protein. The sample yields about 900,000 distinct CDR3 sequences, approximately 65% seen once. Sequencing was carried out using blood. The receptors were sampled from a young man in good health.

CDR3 in amino acids: CASSQERQYEQYF. Written as DNA, the CDR3 is TGTGCCAGCAGCCAAGAACGACAGTACGAGCAGTACTTC. This chain uses TRBV4-2 with TRBJ2-7; TRBD1 might be the D (5 bases). CDR1 and CDR2 from the germline V gene are LGHNA and YNFKEQ. V was trimmed by 0 bases and J by 4 bases, leaving 7 bases between them. CDR3 size: 13 residues.

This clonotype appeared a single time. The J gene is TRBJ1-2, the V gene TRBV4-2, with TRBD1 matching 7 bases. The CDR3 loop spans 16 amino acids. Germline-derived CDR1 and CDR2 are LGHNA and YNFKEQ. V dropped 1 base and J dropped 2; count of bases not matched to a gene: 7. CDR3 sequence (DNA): TGTGCCAGCAGCCAAGGGGAGGGGGCGGGGAACTATGGCTACACCTTC. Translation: CASSQGEGAGNYGYTF.

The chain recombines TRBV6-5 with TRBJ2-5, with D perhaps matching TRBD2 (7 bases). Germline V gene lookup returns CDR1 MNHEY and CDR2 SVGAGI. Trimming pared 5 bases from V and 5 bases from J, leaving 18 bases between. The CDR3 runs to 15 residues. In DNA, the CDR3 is TGTGCCAGCAGTCGGCGGCGGGGGCTAGGCGAGACCCAGTACTTC. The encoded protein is CASSRRRGLGETQYF.

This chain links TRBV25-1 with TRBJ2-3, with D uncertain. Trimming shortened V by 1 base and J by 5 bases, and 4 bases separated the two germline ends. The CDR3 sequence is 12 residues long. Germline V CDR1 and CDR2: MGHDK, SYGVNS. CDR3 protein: CASSEWGDTQYF. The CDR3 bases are TGTGCCAGCAGTGAATGGGGAGATACGCAGTATTTT.

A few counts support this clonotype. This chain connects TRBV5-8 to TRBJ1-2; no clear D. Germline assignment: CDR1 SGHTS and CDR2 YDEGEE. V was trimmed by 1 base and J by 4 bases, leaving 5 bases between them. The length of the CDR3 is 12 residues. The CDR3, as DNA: TGTGCCAGCAGCTTGAGCCTCTATGGCTACACCTTC. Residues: CASSLSLYGYTF.

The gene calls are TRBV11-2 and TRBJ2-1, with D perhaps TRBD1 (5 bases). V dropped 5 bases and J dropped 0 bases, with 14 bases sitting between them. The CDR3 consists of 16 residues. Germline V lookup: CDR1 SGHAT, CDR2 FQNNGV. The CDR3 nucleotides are TGTGCCAGCAGCATAGGGGCAGGAAGCTCCTACAATGAGCAGTTCTTC. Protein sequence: CASSIGAGSSYNEQFF. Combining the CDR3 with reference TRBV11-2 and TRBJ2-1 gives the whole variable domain EAGVAQSPRYKIIEKRQSVAFWCNPISGHATLYWYQQILGQGPKLLIQFQNNGVVDDSQLPKDRFSAERLKGVDSTLKIQPAKLEDSAVYLCASSIGAGSSYNEQFFGPGTRLTVL.

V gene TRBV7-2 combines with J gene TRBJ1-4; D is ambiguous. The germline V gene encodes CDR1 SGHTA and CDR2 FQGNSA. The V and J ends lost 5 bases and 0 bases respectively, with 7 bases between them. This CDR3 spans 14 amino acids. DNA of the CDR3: TGTGCCAGCAGCCTGGACGCAACTAATGAAAAACTGTTTTTT. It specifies CASSLDATNEKLFF.

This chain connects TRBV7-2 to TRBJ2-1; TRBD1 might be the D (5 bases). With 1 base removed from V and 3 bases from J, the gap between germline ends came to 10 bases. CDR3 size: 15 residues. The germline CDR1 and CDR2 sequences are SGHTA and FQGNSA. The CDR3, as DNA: TGTGCCAGCAGCTTAGAAGGGGTTATCTACAATGAGCAGTTCTTC. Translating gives CASSLEGVIYNEQFF.

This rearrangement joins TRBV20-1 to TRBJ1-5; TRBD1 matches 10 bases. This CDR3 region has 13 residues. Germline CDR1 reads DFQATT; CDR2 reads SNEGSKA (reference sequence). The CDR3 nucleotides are TGCAGCGAAGGGACAGGGGTCAATCAGCCCCAGCATTTT. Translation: CSEGTGVNQPQHF.

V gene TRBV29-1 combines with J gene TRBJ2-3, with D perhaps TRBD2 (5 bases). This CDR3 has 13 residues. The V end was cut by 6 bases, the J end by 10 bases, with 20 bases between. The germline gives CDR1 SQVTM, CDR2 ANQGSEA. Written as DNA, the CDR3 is TGCAGCGTGAAAACCGATACTAGTAGGGCGCAGTATTTT. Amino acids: CSVKTDTSRAQYF.

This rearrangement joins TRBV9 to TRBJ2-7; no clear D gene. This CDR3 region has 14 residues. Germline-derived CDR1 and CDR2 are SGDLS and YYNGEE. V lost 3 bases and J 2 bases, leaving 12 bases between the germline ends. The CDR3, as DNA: TGTGCCAGCAGCGAGGGTGGGTCGGCCTACGAGCAGTACTTC. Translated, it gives CASSEGGSAYEQYF. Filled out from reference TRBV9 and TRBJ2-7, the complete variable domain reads DSGVTQTPKHLITATGQRVTLRCSPRSGDLSVYWYQQSLDQGLQFLIQYYNGEERAKGNILERFSAQQFPDLHSELNLSSLELGDSALYFCASSEGGSAYEQYFGPGTRLTVT.

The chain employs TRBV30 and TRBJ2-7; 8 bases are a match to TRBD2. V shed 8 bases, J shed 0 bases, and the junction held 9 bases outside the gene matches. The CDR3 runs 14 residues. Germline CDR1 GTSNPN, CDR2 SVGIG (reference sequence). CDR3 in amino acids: CAHGGGGSSYEQYF. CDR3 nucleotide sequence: TGTGCCCACGGGGGGGGCGGGAGCTCCTACGAGCAGTACTTC.

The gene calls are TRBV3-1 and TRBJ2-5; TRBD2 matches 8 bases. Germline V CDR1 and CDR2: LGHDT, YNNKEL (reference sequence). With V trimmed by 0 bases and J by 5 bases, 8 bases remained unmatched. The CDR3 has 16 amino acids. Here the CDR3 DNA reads TGTGCCAGCAGCCAAGATCGGGGGGGACAATCGGAGACCCAGTACTTC. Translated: CASSQDRGGQSETQYF.

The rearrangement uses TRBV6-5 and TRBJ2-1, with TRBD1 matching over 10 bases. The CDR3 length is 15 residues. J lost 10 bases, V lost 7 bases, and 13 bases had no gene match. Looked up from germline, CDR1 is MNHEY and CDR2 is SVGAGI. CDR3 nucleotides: TGTGCCAGCACTTCCTCGGGACAGGGGTTTGGGGAGCAGTTCTTC. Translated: CASTSSGQGFGEQFF.

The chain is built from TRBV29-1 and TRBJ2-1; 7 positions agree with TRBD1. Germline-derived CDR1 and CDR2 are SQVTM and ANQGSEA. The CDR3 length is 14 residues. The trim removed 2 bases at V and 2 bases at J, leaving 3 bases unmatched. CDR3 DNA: TGCAGCGTTGAAAGACAGGGACCCTACAATGAGCAGTTCTTC. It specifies CSVERQGPYNEQFF.

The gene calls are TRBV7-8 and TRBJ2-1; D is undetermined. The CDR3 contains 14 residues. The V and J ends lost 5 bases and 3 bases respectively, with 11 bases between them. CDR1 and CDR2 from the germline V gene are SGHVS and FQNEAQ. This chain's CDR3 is CASSNRPYYNEQFF. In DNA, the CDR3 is TGTGCCAGCAGCAATCGACCGTACTACAATGAGCAGTTCTTC.

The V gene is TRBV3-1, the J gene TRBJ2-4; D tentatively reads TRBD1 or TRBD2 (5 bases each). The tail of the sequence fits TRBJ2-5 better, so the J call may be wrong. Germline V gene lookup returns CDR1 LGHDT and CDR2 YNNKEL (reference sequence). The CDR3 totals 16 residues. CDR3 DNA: TGTGCCAGCATCCCTGGGGGTGGGGCCTTTAAAGAGACCCAGTACTTC. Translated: CASIPGGGAFKETQYF.